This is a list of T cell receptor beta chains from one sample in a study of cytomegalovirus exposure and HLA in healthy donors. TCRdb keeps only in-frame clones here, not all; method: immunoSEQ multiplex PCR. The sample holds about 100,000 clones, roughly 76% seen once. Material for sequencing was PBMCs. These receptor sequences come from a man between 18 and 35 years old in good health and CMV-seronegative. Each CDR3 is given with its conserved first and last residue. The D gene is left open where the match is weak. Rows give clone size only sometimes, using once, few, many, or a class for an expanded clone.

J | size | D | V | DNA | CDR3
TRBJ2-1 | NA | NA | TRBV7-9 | TGTGCCAGCAGCCCGAGACAGGTCGACTACAATGAGCAGTTCTTC | CASSPRQVDYNEQFF
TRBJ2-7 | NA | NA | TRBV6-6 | TGTGCCAGCAGTTACTCGACGGCAGGGGCTGGATCGGAGCAGTACTTC | CASSYSTAGAGSEQYF
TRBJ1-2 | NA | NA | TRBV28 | TGTGCCAGCAGTTCGGCTCCGGGGAGCCACCCCTATGGCTACCCCTTC | CASSSAPGSHPYGYPF
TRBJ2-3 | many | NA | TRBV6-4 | TGTGCCAGCAGTGCCGGGACTAGCACAGATACGCAGTATTTT | CASSAGTSTDTQYF
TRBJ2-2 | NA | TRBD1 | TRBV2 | TGTGCCAGCACAGGGGGTCTGGAGCTGTTTTTT | CASTGGLELFF
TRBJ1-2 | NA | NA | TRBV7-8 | TGTGCCAGCAGCTTAAGACCCCTGGGCAGGGATGGGCTTAGGAACTATGGCTACACCTTC | CASSLRPLGRDGLRNYGYTF
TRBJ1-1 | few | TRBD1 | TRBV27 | TGTGCCAGCAGAATAGGGACAGACACTGAAGCTTTCTTT | CASRIGTDTEAFF
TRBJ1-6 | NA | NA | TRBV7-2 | TGTGCCAGCAGCATACAGGGTTATAATTCACCCCTCCACTTT | CASSIQGYNSPLHF
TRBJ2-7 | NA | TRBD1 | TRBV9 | TGTGCCAGCAGCGCAACGGAACAGGGGGCCTACGAGCAGTACTTC | CASSATEQGAYEQYF
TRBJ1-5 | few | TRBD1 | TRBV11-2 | TGTGCCAGCAGCTCGGGCGGGACAGGGTTCAATCAGCCCCAGCATTTT | CASSSGGTGFNQPQHF
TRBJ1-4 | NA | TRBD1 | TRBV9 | TGTGCCAGCAGCGTCCGGGACAGGGGTGGTGAAAAACTGTTTTTT | CASSVRDRGGEKLFF
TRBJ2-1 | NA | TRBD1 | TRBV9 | TGTGCCAGCAGCGTGGTCGCAGGGGGCCAGAATGAGCAGTTCTTC | CASSVVAGGQNEQFF
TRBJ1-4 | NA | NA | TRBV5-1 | TGCGCCAGCAGCTTGGAGGGGATGGCTAATGAAAAACTGTTTTTT | CASSLEGMANEKLFF
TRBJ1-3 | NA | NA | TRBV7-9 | TGTGCCGGTAACTCCAGAGGCCCAAACACCATATATTTT | CAGNSRGPNTIYF
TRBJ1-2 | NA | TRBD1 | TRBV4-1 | TGCGCCAGCAGCCCAAGCGACAGGGGCTATGGCTACACCTTC | CASSPSDRGYGYTF
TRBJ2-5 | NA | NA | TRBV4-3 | TGCGCCAGCAGCCAAGCCCTGAGGGAGACCCAGTACTTC | CASSQALRETQYF
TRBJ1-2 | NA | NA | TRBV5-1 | TGCGCCAGCAGGGCGGTCCCGATCGACGGCTACCCCTTC | CASRAVPIDGYPF
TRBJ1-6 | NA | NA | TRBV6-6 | TGTGCCAGCAGACCCAGGGACCGGGGGTCACCCCTCCACTTT | CASRPRDRGSPLHF
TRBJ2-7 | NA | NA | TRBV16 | TGTGCCAGCAGCCAATCGGGGCAGGGGTACGAGCAGTACTTC | CASSQSGQGYEQYF
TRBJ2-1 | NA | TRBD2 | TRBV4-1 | TGCGCCAGCAGCTTCGAAGGACTAGTTGGCAATGAGCAGTTCTTC | CASSFEGLVGNEQFF
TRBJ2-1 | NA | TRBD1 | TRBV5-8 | TGTGCCAGCAGCTTCGGACAGGCCTACAATGAGCAGTTCTTC | CASSFGQAYNEQFF
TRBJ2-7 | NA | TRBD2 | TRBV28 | TGTGCCAGCCTTCTAGCGGGGAGCTCCTACGAGCAGTACTTC | CASLLAGSSYEQYF
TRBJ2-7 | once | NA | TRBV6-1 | TGTGCCAGCAGCGCGGTAGGGGCGGAAACCTACGAGCAGTACTTC | CASSAVGAETYEQYF
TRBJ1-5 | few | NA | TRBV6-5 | TGTGCCAGCAAGAGACAGGACAATCAGCCCCAGCATTTT | CASKRQDNQPQHF
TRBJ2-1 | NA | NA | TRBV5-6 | TGTGCCAGCAGCTTGCTTCGGGGCTACAATGAGCAGTTCTTC | CASSLLRGYNEQFF
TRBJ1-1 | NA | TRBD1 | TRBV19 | TGTGCCAGTAGTCTCCTTGGGACAGATGAAGCTTTCTTT | CASSLLGTDEAFF
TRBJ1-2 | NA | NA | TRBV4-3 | TGCGCCAGCAGCCAAGACCTGGTTTGGGGGGGCTCTAACTATGGCTACCCCTTC | CASSQDLVWGGSNYGYPF
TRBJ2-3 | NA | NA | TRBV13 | TGTGCCAGCAGCTTTCGTCAGGTGTACACAGATACGCAGTATTTT | CASSFRQVYTDTQYF
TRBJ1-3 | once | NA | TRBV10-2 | TGCGCCAGCAGAGGACAGATAGTTTCCTCTGGAAACACCATATATTTT | CASRGQIVSSGNTIYF
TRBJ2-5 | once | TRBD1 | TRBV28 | TGTGCCAGCAGGAAGACAGGGGAAGAGACCCAGTACTTC | CASRKTGEETQYF
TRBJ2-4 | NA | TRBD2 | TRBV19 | TGTGCCAGTAGTCTCACTAGCGGGGGAGCCAAAAACATTCAGTACTTC | CASSLTSGGAKNIQYF
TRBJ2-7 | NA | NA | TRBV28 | TGTGCCAGCAGTCAAACGGGGATCTACGAGCAGTACTTC | CASSQTGIYEQYF
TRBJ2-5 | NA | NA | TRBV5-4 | TGTGCCAGCAGCCAAGAGAGACAGGACGGAGAGACCCAGTACTTC | CASSQERQDGETQYF
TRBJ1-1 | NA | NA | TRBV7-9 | TGTGCCAGCAGCTTAGCGCCAGTGGAGGCTTTCTTT | CASSLAPVEAFF
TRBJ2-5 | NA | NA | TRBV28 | TGTGCCAGCGTACCCGGGGGAGAGACCCAGTACTTC | CASVPGGETQYF
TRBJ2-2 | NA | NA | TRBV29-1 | TGCAGCACCCGCGAGGGCACCGGGGAGCTGTTTTTT | CSTREGTGELFF
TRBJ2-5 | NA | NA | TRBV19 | TGTGCCAGTAGTATACCCCAGGGGAATAGAGAGACCCAGTACTTC | CASSIPQGNRETQYF
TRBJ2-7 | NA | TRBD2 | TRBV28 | TGTGCCAGCGTGGGGGGGGGAGAACGTCGCGAGCAGTACTTC | CASVGGGERREQYF
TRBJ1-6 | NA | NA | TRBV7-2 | TGTGCCAGCAGCTTAAATCAGGGTGTTAATTCACCCCTCCACTTT | CASSLNQGVNSPLHF
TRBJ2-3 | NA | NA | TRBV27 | TGTGCCAGCAGATCTTCCACTCGAGGCCAGCGCAAAGGTCCAGATACGCAGTATTTT | CASRSSTRGQRKGPDTQYF
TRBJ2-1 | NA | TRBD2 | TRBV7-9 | TGTGCCAGCAGCCTAATTGGCGGGGGGGACAATGAGCAGTTCTTC | CASSLIGGGDNEQFF
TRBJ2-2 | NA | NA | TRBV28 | TGTGCCAGCAGTCGGGGGGGACAGGGCGGGGAGCTGTTTTTT | CASSRGGQGGELFF
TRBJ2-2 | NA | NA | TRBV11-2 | TGTGCCAGCACCTTGAAACAGGGCACCGGGGAGCTGTTTTTT | CASTLKQGTGELFF
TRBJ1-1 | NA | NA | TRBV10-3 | TGTGCCATCAGAGAGGAGGTGGCGAACACTGAAGCTTTCTTT | CAIREEVANTEAFF